This is a list of T cell receptor beta chains from one sample in a study of T-cell reconstitution after alpha-beta-depleted transplantation in children. TCRdb passed the PCR reads through MiXCR, listing each CDR3 protein once. This sample has under 300,000 distinct CDR3 sequences, with approximately 10% found just once. This material consisted of peripheral blood, taken 180 days after TCRalphabeta/CD19-depleted stem cell transplant. These receptors all come from a male patient aged 2-9 years who had a stem cell transplant for chronic granulomatous disease, so the T cells may come from the graft donor. CDR3s include the opening cysteine and the closing phenylalanine or tryptophan. D genes are given only for firm matches. The size field is filled for only some rows; it gives once, few, many or a size class.

>few|TRBD1|TRBV5-1|TRBJ1-5
CASSLVTGTNQPQHF
TGCGCCAGCAGCTTGGTGACAGGGACCAATCAGCCCCAGCATTTT
>many|TRBD2|TRBV4-1|TRBJ2-7
CASSRRLAGGQHEQYF
TGCGCCAGCAGCCGACGACTAGCGGGAGGGCAGCACGAGCAGTACTTC
>-|-|TRBV28|TRBJ2-7
CASSFSRAPTYEQYF
TGTGCCAGCAGTTTTTCCAGGGCTCCCACCTACGAGCAGTACTTC
>many|TRBD2|TRBV6-2/TRBV6-3|TRBJ2-1
CASSPLAGGNNEQFF
TGTGCCAGCAGCCCCCTGGCGGGAGGTAACAATGAGCAGTTCTTC
>many|-|TRBV18|TRBJ2-3
CASSPVLTIDTQYF
TGTGCCAGCTCACCAGTATTAACTATCGATACGCAGTATTTT
>many|-|TRBV6-2/TRBV6-3|TRBJ2-7
CASSSTRVGFTYEQYF
TGTGCCAGCAGTTCGACCCGGGTCGGCTTCACATACGAGCAGTACTTC
>many|TRBD2|TRBV28|TRBJ2-1
CATRARLAGEPGNEQFF
TGTGCCACCCGAGCCCGACTAGCGGGAGAGCCCGGGAATGAGCAGTTCTTC
>many|TRBD2|TRBV20-1|TRBJ2-7
CSARGTSGGVYEQYF
TGCAGTGCTAGAGGGACTAGCGGGGGGGTCTACGAGCAGTACTTC
>many|-|TRBV27|TRBJ2-2
CASSRRGLAANTGELFF
TGTGCCAGCAGCCGGAGGGGGCTAGCGGCGAACACCGGGGAGCTGTTTTTT
>few|TRBD2|TRBV28|TRBJ2-2
CASSLGGRAGSGELFF
TGTGCCAGCAGTTTGGGCGGGAGGGCCGGGTCCGGGGAGCTGTTTTTT
>many|-|TRBV7-9|TRBJ1-1
CASSLARGSTEAFF
TGTGCCAGCAGCTTAGCGCGGGGGAGCACTGAAGCTTTCTTT
>-|TRBD1|TRBV20-1|TRBJ2-5
CSADRGGIETQYF
TGCAGTGCGGACAGGGGAGGGATCGAGACCCAGTACTTC
>many|TRBD2|TRBV20-1|TRBJ2-1
CSATDPGLAGDVNEQFF
TGCAGTGCTACTGATCCGGGACTAGCGGGAGACGTCAATGAGCAGTTCTTC
>many|-|TRBV12-3/TRBV12-4|TRBJ2-7
CASSSYLNTYEQYF
TGTGCCAGCAGTTCCTACCTCAACACCTACGAGCAGTACTTC
>few|-|TRBV28|TRBJ2-7
CASSFSRTGANEQYF
TGTGCCAGCAGTTTTAGCCGGACTGGAGCCAACGAGCAGTACTTC
>many|TRBD2|TRBV7-2|TRBJ2-3
CASSSYLAAEADTQYF
TGTGCCAGCAGCTCGTACCTAGCGGCGGAGGCAGATACGCAGTATTTT
>many|-|TRBV7-3|TRBJ2-3
CASSLGARGVDTQYF
TGTGCCAGCAGCTTAGGCGCCAGGGGGGTGGATACGCAGTATTTT
>many|-|TRBV9|TRBJ2-1
CASSGVRPPGDEQFF
TGTGCCAGCAGCGGAGTGCGCCCCCCGGGGGATGAGCAGTTCTTC
>few|-|TRBV7-6|TRBJ2-7
CASSLVSAYDSIEQYF
TGTGCCAGCAGCTTAGTATCCGCCTATGACTCGATCGAGCAGTACTTC
>many|TRBD1|TRBV5-7|TRBJ1-2
CASNLGQGLGYTF
TGTGCCAGCAACCTAGGACAGGGACTTGGCTACACCTTC
>many|-|TRBV18|TRBJ2-1
CASSRFQGTAYNEQFF
TGTGCCAGCTCACGTTTTCAGGGCACGGCATACAATGAGCAGTTCTTC
>-|-|TRBV5-4|TRBJ2-4
CASSLEARGLAKNIQYF
TGTGCCAGCAGCTTGGAGGCCCGCGGATTAGCCAAAAACATTCAGTACTTC
>many|-|TRBV20-1|TRBJ1-5
CSARDPRGSGNQPQHF
TGCAGTGCTAGAGATCCGCGGGGCTCGGGCAATCAGCCCCAGCATTTT
>-|-|TRBV3-1|TRBJ2-1
CASSLGVPYNEQFF
TGTGCCAGCAGCCTAGGCGTTCCTTACAATGAGCAGTTCTTC